This TCR beta chain was sequenced during a study of control samples from healthy donors and cancer patients. CDR3 size: 15 residues. Germline V gene sequence: CDR1 LNHDA, CDR2 SQIVND (reference sequence). V dropped 5 bases and J dropped 2 bases, with 12 bases sitting between them. Method: immunoSEQ multiplex PCR; TCRdb's copy keeps in-frame clones and lacks some. Of approximately 69,000 clones listed, roughly 89% are singletons. V is TRBV19 and J is TRBJ2-2; D unresolved. This receptor was obtained from a man aged 55 to 70 with colorectal cancer. Sequenced material: PBMCs. CDR3 nucleotides: TGTGCCAGTAGTCCCGCGGTCGTCAACACCGGGGAGCTGTTTTTT. Encoded protein: CASSPAVVNTGELFF.